A selection of T cell receptor beta chains follows, all from one sample in a study of identical twins. From the 5' RACE reads, TCRdb called clonotypes with MiXCR, one entry per CDR3 protein. This table holds 550,000 to 700,000 distinct CDR3 sequences, more than 9% found once. This sample also appeared in a second study, on yellow fever vaccine responses in identical twins.

The sequenced sample was PBMCs. The receptors were gathered from a woman aged 18-29 years in good health. Both conserved end residues are part of each CDR3. Fields, in order: J gene, D gene, V gene, clone size, CDR3 length, CDR3 protein, CDR3 DNA. The D gene is left open where the match is weak. Clone size is not always given. Where it is, it says once, few, many or a class for expanded clones.

j_gene: TRBJ2-3; d_gene: .; v_gene: TRBV11-2; abundance: few; len: 15; CDR3aa: CASVRVGGGMNTQYF; CDR3nt: TGTGCCAGCGTCCGAGTGGGGGGCGGGATGAATACGCAGTATTTT
j_gene: TRBJ2-3; d_gene: .; v_gene: TRBV4-2; abundance: .; len: 14; CDR3aa: CASSQRAYTDTQYF; CDR3nt: TGTGCCAGCAGCCAGCGAGCGTACACAGATACGCAGTATTTT
j_gene: TRBJ2-7; d_gene: .; v_gene: TRBV7-9; abundance: many; len: 14; CDR3aa: CASSFPGPNYEQYF; CDR3nt: TGTGCCAGCAGCTTCCCGGGGCCTAACTACGAGCAGTACTTC
j_gene: TRBJ2-1; d_gene: TRBD2; v_gene: TRBV20-1; abundance: .; len: 16; CDR3aa: CCGLAGGLGEYNEQFF; CDR3nt: TGCTGTGGACTAGCGGGGGGGCTAGGGGAATACAATGAGCAGTTCTTC
j_gene: TRBJ2-1; d_gene: .; v_gene: TRBV20-1; abundance: many; len: 15; CDR3aa: CSARARGEQYNEQFF; CDR3nt: TGCAGTGCTAGAGCAAGGGGGGAACAATACAATGAGCAGTTCTTC
j_gene: TRBJ2-1; d_gene: TRBD1; v_gene: TRBV12-3/TRBV12-4; abundance: few; len: 12; CDR3aa: CATTQGAGEQFF; CDR3nt: TGTGCCACCACACAGGGGGCAGGGGAGCAGTTCTTC
j_gene: TRBJ2-1; d_gene: TRBD2; v_gene: TRBV24-1; abundance: .; len: 16; CDR3aa: CATSDRGTSRHNEQFF; CDR3nt: TGTGCCACCAGTGATCGTGGGACTAGCAGACACAATGAGCAGTTCTTC
j_gene: TRBJ2-7; d_gene: .; v_gene: TRBV6-5; abundance: .; len: 13; CDR3aa: CASSYSLGYEQYF; CDR3nt: TGTGCCAGCAGTTACTCGCTGGGGTACGAGCAGTACTTC
j_gene: TRBJ2-2; d_gene: .; v_gene: TRBV20-1; abundance: many; len: 14; CDR3aa: CSARQPRGTGELFF; CDR3nt: TGCAGTGCTAGGCAGCCGAGGGGCACCGGGGAGCTGTTTTTT
j_gene: TRBJ2-3; d_gene: .; v_gene: TRBV6-1; abundance: .; len: 13; CDR3aa: CASSEGLTDTQYF; CDR3nt: TGTGCCAGCAGTGAAGGATTAACAGATACGCAGTATTTT
j_gene: TRBJ2-1; d_gene: .; v_gene: TRBV28; abundance: few; len: 14; CDR3aa: CASSFRTTRGEQFF; CDR3nt: TGTGCCAGCAGTTTCAGGACTACCCGGGGGGAGCAGTTCTTC
j_gene: TRBJ2-7; d_gene: .; v_gene: TRBV4-2; abundance: few; len: 14; CDR3aa: CASRLPRNPYEQYF; CDR3nt: TGTGCCAGCAGACTCCCCAGGAACCCCTACGAGCAGTACTTC
j_gene: TRBJ2-7; d_gene: TRBD1; v_gene: TRBV7-8; abundance: .; len: 16; CDR3aa: CASSPRPGQGSYEQYF; CDR3nt: TGTGCCAGCAGCCCCCGTCCGGGACAGGGTTCCTACGAGCAGTACTTC
j_gene: TRBJ2-1; d_gene: TRBD2; v_gene: TRBV13; abundance: few; len: 16; CDR3aa: CASSTLAGGKLNEQFF; CDR3nt: TGTGCCAGCAGCACTTTAGCGGGGGGCAAACTCAATGAGCAGTTCTTC
j_gene: TRBJ1-1; d_gene: .; v_gene: TRBV20-1; abundance: .; len: 12; CDR3aa: CSPVWGVAEAFF; CDR3nt: TGCAGTCCCGTGTGGGGGGTCGCTGAAGCTTTCTTT
j_gene: TRBJ2-3; d_gene: TRBD2; v_gene: TRBV12-3/TRBV12-4; abundance: .; len: 17; CDR3aa: CAICDKSGNPGTDTQYF; CDR3nt: TGTGCCATCTGCGACAAAAGCGGGAATCCAGGTACAGATACGCAGTATTTT
j_gene: TRBJ1-2; d_gene: .; v_gene: TRBV7-9; abundance: many; len: 12; CDR3aa: CASSLAPYGYTF; CDR3nt: TGTGCCAGCAGCTTAGCTCCCTATGGCTACACCTTC
j_gene: TRBJ2-3; d_gene: .; v_gene: TRBV30; abundance: .; len: 11; CDR3aa: CAWMSADTQYF; CDR3nt: TGTGCCTGGATGAGTGCAGATACGCAGTATTTT
j_gene: TRBJ2-1; d_gene: TRBD2; v_gene: TRBV28; abundance: .; len: 16; CDR3aa: CASSLFRTSVYNEQFF; CDR3nt: TGTGCCAGCAGTTTATTTAGGACTAGCGTATACAATGAGCAGTTCTTC
j_gene: TRBJ2-1; d_gene: TRBD2; v_gene: TRBV7-8; abundance: many; len: 15; CDR3aa: CASSLTSGRVNEQFF; CDR3nt: TGTGCCAGCAGCTTGACTAGCGGGAGGGTGAATGAGCAGTTCTTC
j_gene: TRBJ2-5; d_gene: .; v_gene: TRBV20-1; abundance: .; len: 15; CDR3aa: CSARSRGRHMETQYF; CDR3nt: TGCAGTGCTAGATCTAGGGGGAGACATATGGAGACCCAGTACTTC
j_gene: TRBJ2-5; d_gene: TRBD2; v_gene: TRBV20-1; abundance: .; len: 15; CDR3aa: CSASLATSGGETQYF; CDR3nt: TGCAGTGCTAGCCTGGCGACTAGCGGGGGTGAGACCCAGTACTTC
j_gene: TRBJ2-2; d_gene: .; v_gene: TRBV10-3; abundance: .; len: 13; CDR3aa: CAISEPPFVELFF; CDR3nt: TGTGCCATCAGTGAGCCCCCATTCGTTGAGCTGTTTTTT
j_gene: TRBJ2-3; d_gene: .; v_gene: TRBV29-1; abundance: many; len: 14; CDR3aa: CSVEGAGEIDTQYF; CDR3nt: TGCAGCGTTGAAGGGGCAGGGGAGATAGATACGCAGTATTTT
j_gene: TRBJ2-7; d_gene: .; v_gene: TRBV28; abundance: .; len: 13; CDR3aa: CASSSVDKHEQYF; CDR3nt: TGTGCCAGCAGTTCTGTGGACAAGCACGAGCAGTACTTC
j_gene: TRBJ1-2; d_gene: .; v_gene: TRBV15; abundance: few; len: 13; CDR3aa: CATSGAMNYGYTF; CDR3nt: TGTGCCACCTCCGGAGCTATGAACTATGGCTACACCTTC
j_gene: TRBJ2-2; d_gene: .; v_gene: TRBV11-2; abundance: few; len: 13; CDR3aa: CATGGTGRGELFF; CDR3nt: TGTGCCACGGGAGGGACAGGGAGAGGGGAGCTGTTTTTT
j_gene: TRBJ2-7; d_gene: TRBD2; v_gene: TRBV11-2; abundance: many; len: 17; CDR3aa: CASSLETGTIYSYEQYF; CDR3nt: TGTGCCAGCAGCTTAGAGACCGGGACTATTTACTCCTACGAGCAGTACTTC
j_gene: TRBJ2-7; d_gene: TRBD1; v_gene: TRBV2; abundance: .; len: 15; CDR3aa: CASRERTGGVYEQYF; CDR3nt: TGTGCCAGCAGGGAGAGGACAGGGGGGGTGTACGAGCAGTACTTC
j_gene: TRBJ1-4; d_gene: TRBD1; v_gene: TRBV7-2; abundance: many; len: 15; CDR3aa: CASSPRDRVSEKLFF; CDR3nt: TGTGCCAGCAGCCCCCGGGACAGGGTCTCCGAAAAACTGTTTTTT
j_gene: TRBJ2-1; d_gene: TRBD2; v_gene: TRBV3-1; abundance: .; len: 14; CDR3aa: CASSQGMGGYEQFF; CDR3nt: TGTGCCAGCAGCCAAGGAATGGGAGGGTATGAGCAGTTCTTC
j_gene: TRBJ2-1; d_gene: TRBD1; v_gene: TRBV6-2/TRBV6-3; abundance: .; len: 16; CDR3aa: CASNPRTGSPYNEQFF; CDR3nt: TGTGCCAGCAATCCTCGGACAGGGTCTCCCTACAATGAGCAGTTCTTC
j_gene: TRBJ2-6; d_gene: .; v_gene: TRBV28; abundance: few; len: 12; CDR3aa: CASSREPAVLTF; CDR3nt: TGTGCCAGCAGTAGGGAGCCTGCCGTCCTGACTTTC
j_gene: TRBJ2-7; d_gene: TRBD1; v_gene: TRBV28; abundance: few; len: 14; CDR3aa: CASTPGTGGYEQYF; CDR3nt: TGTGCCAGCACCCCGGGGACAGGGGGCTACGAGCAGTACTTC
j_gene: TRBJ2-2; d_gene: TRBD2; v_gene: TRBV11-1; abundance: few; len: 16; CDR3aa: CASSLGLAEGAGELFF; CDR3nt: TGTGCCAGCAGCTTAGGACTAGCTGAAGGGGCCGGGGAGCTGTTTTTT
j_gene: TRBJ1-2; d_gene: .; v_gene: TRBV20-1; abundance: .; len: 15; CDR3aa: CSARDSGGADYGYTF; CDR3nt: TGCAGTGCTAGAGATAGTGGGGGGGCGGACTATGGCTACACCTTC
j_gene: TRBJ2-3; d_gene: TRBD2; v_gene: TRBV11-1; abundance: few; len: 18; CDR3aa: CASSLTLAEALGTDTQYF; CDR3nt: TGTGCCAGCAGCTTAACACTAGCGGAGGCCTTAGGCACAGATACGCAGTATTTT
j_gene: TRBJ2-7; d_gene: .; v_gene: TRBV12-3/TRBV12-4; abundance: few; len: 13; CDR3aa: CASSTGTFHEQYF; CDR3nt: TGTGCCAGCAGTACAGGGACTTTCCACGAGCAGTACTTC
j_gene: TRBJ2-5; d_gene: .; v_gene: TRBV11-2; abundance: .; len: 14; CDR3aa: CASSTGQFQETQYF; CDR3nt: TGTGCCAGCAGCACAGGACAGTTCCAAGAGACCCAGTACTTC
j_gene: TRBJ2-1; d_gene: TRBD2; v_gene: TRBV2; abundance: .; len: 19; CDR3aa: CAISSNIRLAGTRGNEQFF; CDR3nt: TGTGCCATCAGTTCAAATATCCGACTAGCGGGCACAAGAGGTAATGAGCAGTTCTTC
j_gene: TRBJ2-7; d_gene: TRBD1; v_gene: TRBV6-2/TRBV6-3; abundance: few; len: 12; CDR3aa: CASGDRENEQYF; CDR3nt: TGTGCCAGCGGGGACAGGGAGAATGAGCAGTACTTC
j_gene: TRBJ2-3; d_gene: TRBD1; v_gene: TRBV7-8; abundance: .; len: 14; CDR3aa: CASSWTGVTDTQYF; CDR3nt: TGTGCCAGCAGCTGGACAGGGGTCACAGATACGCAGTATTTT
j_gene: TRBJ2-3; d_gene: .; v_gene: TRBV12-3/TRBV12-4; abundance: many; len: 13; CDR3aa: CASSFLSTDTQYF; CDR3nt: TGTGCCAGCAGTTTCCTCAGCACAGATACGCAGTATTTT
j_gene: TRBJ2-7; d_gene: .; v_gene: TRBV4-3; abundance: few; len: 15; CDR3aa: CASSQEGAVSYEQYF; CDR3nt: TGCGCCAGCAGCCAAGAGGGGGCGGTCTCCTACGAGCAGTACTTC
j_gene: TRBJ2-1; d_gene: .; v_gene: TRBV7-6; abundance: .; len: 18; CDR3aa: CASSPRTPGEAVYNEQFF; CDR3nt: TGTGCCAGCAGCCCCCGGACACCGGGGGAAGCTGTATACAATGAGCAGTTCTTC
j_gene: TRBJ2-7; d_gene: .; v_gene: TRBV29-1; abundance: many; len: 13; CDR3aa: CSVEDIISYEQYF; CDR3nt: TGCAGCGTTGAGGACATAATCTCCTACGAGCAGTACTTC
j_gene: TRBJ2-5; d_gene: TRBD2; v_gene: TRBV12-3/TRBV12-4; abundance: .; len: 14; CDR3aa: CASSGLAGKETQYF; CDR3nt: TGTGCCAGCAGTGGACTAGCGGGGAAAGAGACCCAGTACTTC
j_gene: TRBJ2-1; d_gene: TRBD2; v_gene: TRBV5-6; abundance: many; len: 14; CDR3aa: CASSLGILAGIYFF; CDR3nt: TGTGCCAGCAGCTTGGGAATATTAGCGGGGATTTATTTCTTC
j_gene: TRBJ1-6; d_gene: .; v_gene: TRBV28; abundance: many; len: 17; CDR3aa: CASSPGARDIYNSPLHF; CDR3nt: TGTGCCAGCAGTCCTGGGGCCCGGGACATCTATAATTCACCCCTCCACTTT
j_gene: TRBJ2-2; d_gene: .; v_gene: TRBV10-3; abundance: many; len: 14; CDR3aa: CAISERGATGELFF; CDR3nt: TGTGCCATCAGTGAGCGGGGGGCCACCGGGGAGCTGTTTTTT
j_gene: TRBJ2-2; d_gene: .; v_gene: TRBV7-2; abundance: few; len: 16; CDR3aa: CASSLSLGAGTGELFF; CDR3nt: TGTGCCAGCAGTTTAAGTTTGGGGGCAGGGACCGGGGAGCTGTTTTTT
j_gene: TRBJ2-5; d_gene: TRBD2; v_gene: TRBV6-5; abundance: few; len: 11; CDR3aa: CASSYLGLAYF; CDR3nt: TGTGCCAGCAGTTACTTAGGACTAGCGTACTTC
j_gene: TRBJ2-7; d_gene: .; v_gene: TRBV28; abundance: .; len: 13; CDR3aa: CASTLGRTNEQYF; CDR3nt: TGTGCCAGCACACTAGGCAGAACAAACGAGCAGTACTTC
j_gene: TRBJ2-7; d_gene: .; v_gene: TRBV7-9; abundance: .; len: 13; CDR3aa: CASSLVASDEQYF; CDR3nt: TGTGCCAGCAGCTTAGTTGCCAGCGACGAGCAGTACTTC
j_gene: TRBJ2-3; d_gene: TRBD2; v_gene: TRBV20-1; abundance: many; len: 16; CDR3aa: CSARDLERGLSDTQYF; CDR3nt: TGCAGTGCTAGAGATCTGGAGCGGGGCCTGAGTGATACGCAGTATTTT
j_gene: TRBJ2-3; d_gene: TRBD1; v_gene: TRBV4-3; abundance: .; len: 20; CDR3aa: CASSPKAPGTAPSSTDTQYF; CDR3nt: TGCGCCAGCAGCCCAAAAGCCCCGGGGACAGCCCCATCAAGCACAGATACGCAGTATTTT